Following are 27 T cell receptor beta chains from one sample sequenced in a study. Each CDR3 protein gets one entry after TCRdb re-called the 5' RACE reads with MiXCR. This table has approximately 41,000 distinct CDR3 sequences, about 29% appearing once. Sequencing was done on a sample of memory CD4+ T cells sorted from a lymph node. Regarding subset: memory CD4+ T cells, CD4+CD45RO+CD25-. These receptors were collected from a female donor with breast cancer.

The DNA for the CDR3 is TGTGCCACCAGCAGAGACAGCAATGAGCAGTTCTTC. The encoded protein is CATSRDSNEQFF. This chain uses TRBV15 with TRBJ2-1; D is ambiguous. Germline V gene data show CDR1 as LNHNV and CDR2 as YYDKDF (reference sequence). Deletions cut 0 bases from V and 6 bases from J, with 3 bases between. The CDR3 covers 12 residues. Full variable domain (missing parts from reference TRBV15 and TRBJ2-1): DAMVIQNPRYQVTQFGKPVTLSCSQTLNHNVMYWYQQKSSQAPKLLFHYYDKDFNNEADTPDNFQSRRPNTSFCFLDIRSPGLGDTAMYLCATSRDSNEQFFGPGTRLTVL.

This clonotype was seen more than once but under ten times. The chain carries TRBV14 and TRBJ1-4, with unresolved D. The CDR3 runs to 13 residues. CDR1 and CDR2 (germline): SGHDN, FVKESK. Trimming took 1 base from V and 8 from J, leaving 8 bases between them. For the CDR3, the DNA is TGTGCCAGCAGCCAAGTACTGGGGGAAAAACTGTTTTTT. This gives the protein CASSQVLGEKLFF.

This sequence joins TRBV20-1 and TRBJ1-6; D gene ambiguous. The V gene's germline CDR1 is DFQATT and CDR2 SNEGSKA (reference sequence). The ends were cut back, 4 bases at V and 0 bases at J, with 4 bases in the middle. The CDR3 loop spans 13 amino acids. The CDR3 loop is CSAIHSYNSPLHF. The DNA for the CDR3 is TGCAGTGCTATCCACTCCTATAATTCACCCCTCCACTTT.

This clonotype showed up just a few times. CDR3 sequence reads: CASSQVSPGLAGEWKAYEQYF. In nucleotides, the CDR3 is TGCGCCAGCAGCCAAGTATCCCCGGGACTAGCGGGAGAGTGGAAAGCCTACGAGCAGTACTTC. The chain combines TRBV4-1 with TRBJ2-7; 14 bases fit TRBD2. The germline V gene encodes CDR1 MGHRA and CDR2 YSYEKL. The CDR3 extends over 21 amino acids. J was trimmed by 2 bases and V by 1 base; bases with no gene match: 16.

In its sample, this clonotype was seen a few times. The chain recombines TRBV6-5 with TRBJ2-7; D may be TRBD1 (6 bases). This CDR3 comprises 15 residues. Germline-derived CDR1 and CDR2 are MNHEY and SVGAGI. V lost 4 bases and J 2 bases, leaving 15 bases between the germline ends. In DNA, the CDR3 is TGTGCCAGCAGTTCCTTCGGGACAAATACCTACGAGCAGTACTTC. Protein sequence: CASSSFGTNTYEQYF.

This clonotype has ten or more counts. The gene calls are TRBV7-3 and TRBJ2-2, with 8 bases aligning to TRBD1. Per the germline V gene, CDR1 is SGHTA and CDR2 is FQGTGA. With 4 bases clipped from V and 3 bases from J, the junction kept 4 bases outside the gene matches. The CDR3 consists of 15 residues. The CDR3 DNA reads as TGTGCCAGCAGCTCTTCAGGGGGCCACACCGGGGAGCTGTTTTTT. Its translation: CASSSSGGHTGELFF.

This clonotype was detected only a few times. The chain's CDR3 is CASSPDRGDTEAFF. CDR3 nucleotide sequence: TGTGCCAGCAGCCCTGACAGGGGGGACACTGAAGCTTTCTTT. This chain joins TRBV6-5 and TRBJ1-1; 9 nucleotides line up with TRBD1. The CDR3 loop spans 14 amino acids. Germline V gene lookup returns CDR1 MNHEY and CDR2 SVGAGI. V lost 6 bases to trimming and J lost 3 bases; unmatched junction nucleotides: 5.

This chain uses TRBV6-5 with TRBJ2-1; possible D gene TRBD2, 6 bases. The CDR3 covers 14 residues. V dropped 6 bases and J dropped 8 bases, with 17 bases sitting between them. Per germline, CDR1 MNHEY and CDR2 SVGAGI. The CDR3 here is CASRNRAGSDEQFF. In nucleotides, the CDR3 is TGTGCCAGCAGGAACCGGGCGGGAAGCGATGAGCAGTTCTTC.

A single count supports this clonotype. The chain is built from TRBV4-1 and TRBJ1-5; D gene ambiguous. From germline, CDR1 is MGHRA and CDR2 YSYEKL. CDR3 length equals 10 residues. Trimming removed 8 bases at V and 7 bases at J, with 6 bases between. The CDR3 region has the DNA TGCGCCAGCTTTTTACAGCCCCAGCATTTT. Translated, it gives CASFLQPQHF.

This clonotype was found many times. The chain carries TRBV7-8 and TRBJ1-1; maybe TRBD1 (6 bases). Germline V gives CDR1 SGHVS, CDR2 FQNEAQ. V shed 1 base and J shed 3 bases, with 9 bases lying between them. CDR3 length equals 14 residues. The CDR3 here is CASSLVTGDTEAFF. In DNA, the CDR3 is TGTGCCAGCAGCTTAGTGACAGGAGACACTGAAGCTTTCTTT.

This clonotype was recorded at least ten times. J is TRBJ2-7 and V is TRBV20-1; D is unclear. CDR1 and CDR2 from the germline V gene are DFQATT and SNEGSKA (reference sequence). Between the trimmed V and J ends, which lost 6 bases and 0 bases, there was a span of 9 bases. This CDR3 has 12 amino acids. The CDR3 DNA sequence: TGCAGTGCGCTTCTCGGCTCCTACGAGCAGTACTTC. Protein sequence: CSALLGSYEQYF.

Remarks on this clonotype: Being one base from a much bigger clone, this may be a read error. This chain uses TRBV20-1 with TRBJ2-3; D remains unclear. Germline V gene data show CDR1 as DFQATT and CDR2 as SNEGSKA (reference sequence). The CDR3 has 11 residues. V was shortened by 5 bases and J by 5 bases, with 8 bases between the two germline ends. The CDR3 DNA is TGCAGTGCTGCTCAACGAGATACGCAGTATTTT. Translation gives CSAAQRDTQYF.

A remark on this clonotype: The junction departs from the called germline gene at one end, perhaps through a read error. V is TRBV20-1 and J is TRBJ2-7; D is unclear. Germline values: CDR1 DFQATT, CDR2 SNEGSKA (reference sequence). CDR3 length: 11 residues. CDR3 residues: CSARPSYGQYF. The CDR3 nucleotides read TGCAGTGCTAGACCCTCCTACGGGCAGTACTTC.

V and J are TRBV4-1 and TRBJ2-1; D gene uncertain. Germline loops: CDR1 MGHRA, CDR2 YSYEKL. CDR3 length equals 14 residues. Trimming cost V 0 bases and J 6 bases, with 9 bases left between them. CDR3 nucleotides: TGCGCCAGCAGCCAAGATGGGCACTCCAATGAGCAGTTCTTC. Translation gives CASSQDGHSNEQFF.

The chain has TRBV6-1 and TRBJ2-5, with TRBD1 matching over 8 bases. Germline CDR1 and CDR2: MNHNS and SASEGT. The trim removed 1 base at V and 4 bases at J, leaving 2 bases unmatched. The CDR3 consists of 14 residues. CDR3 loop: CASSEVGQGETQYF. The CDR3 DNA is TGTGCCAGCAGTGAAGTTGGACAGGGAGAGACCCAGTACTTC.

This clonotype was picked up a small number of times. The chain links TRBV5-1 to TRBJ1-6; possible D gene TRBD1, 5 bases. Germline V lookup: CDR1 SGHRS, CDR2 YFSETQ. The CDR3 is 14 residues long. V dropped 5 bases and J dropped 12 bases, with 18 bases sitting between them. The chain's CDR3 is CASRTQGNEEPLHF. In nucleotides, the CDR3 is TGCGCCAGCAGGACCCAGGGTAACGAAGAACCCCTCCACTTT.

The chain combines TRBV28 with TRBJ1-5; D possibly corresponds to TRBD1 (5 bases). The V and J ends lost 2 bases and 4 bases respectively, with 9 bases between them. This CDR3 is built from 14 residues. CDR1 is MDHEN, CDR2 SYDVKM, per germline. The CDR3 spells CASSLRDRNQPQHF. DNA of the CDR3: TGTGCCAGCAGTTTACGAGACAGAAATCAGCCCCAGCATTTT.

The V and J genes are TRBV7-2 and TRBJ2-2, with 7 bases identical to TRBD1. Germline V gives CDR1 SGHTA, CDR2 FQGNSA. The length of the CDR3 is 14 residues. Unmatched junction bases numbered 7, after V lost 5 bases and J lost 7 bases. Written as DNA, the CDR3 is TGTGCCAGCAGCGTTGACAGGGCTCGCGGGGAGCTGTTTTTT. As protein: CASSVDRARGELFF.

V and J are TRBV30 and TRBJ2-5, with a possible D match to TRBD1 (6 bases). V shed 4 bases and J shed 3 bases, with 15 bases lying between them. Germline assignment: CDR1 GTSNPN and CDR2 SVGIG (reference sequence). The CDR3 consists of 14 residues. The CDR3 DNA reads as TGTGCCTGGAACTCCGGGACACTTAAAGAGACCCAGTACTTC. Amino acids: CAWNSGTLKETQYF.

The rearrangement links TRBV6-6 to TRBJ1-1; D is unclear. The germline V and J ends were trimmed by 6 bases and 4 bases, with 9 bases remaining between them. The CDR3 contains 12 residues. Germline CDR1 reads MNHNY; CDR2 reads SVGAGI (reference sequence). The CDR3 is CASRLGSTEAFF. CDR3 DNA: TGTGCCAGCAGACTAGGTAGCACTGAAGCTTTCTTT.

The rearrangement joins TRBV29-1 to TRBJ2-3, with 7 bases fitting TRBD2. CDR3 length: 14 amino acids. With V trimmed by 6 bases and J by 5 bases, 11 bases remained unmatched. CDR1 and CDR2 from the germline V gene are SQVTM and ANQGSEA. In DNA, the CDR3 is TGCAGCGTCGGGGGGTGGGGGACGGGAGATACGCAGTATTTT. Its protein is CSVGGWGTGDTQYF.

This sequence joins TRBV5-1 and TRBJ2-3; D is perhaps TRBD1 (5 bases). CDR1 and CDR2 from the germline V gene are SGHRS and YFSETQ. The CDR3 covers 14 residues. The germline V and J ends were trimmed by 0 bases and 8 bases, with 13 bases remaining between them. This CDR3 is CASSLDRSGATQYF. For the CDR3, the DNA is TGCGCCAGCAGCTTGGATCGAAGTGGGGCTACGCAGTATTTT.

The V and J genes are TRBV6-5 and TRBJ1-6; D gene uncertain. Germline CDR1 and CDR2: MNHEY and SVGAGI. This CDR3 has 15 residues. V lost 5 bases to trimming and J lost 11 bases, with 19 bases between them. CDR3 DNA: TGTGCCAGCAGTGGCCGAGAAGGTGATCGAACACCCCTCCACTTT. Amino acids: CASSGREGDRTPLHF.

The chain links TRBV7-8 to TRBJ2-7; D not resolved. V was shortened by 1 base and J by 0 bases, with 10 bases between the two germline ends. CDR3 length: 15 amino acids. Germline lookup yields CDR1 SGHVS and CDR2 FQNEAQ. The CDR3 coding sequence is TGTGCCAGCAGCTTAGTGGAGTCGAGCTCCTACGAGCAGTACTTC. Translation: CASSLVESSSYEQYF.

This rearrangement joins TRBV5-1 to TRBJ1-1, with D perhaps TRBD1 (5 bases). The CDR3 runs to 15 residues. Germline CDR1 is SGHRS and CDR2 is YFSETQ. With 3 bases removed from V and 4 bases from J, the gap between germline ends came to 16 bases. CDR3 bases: TGCGCCAGCAGCTCGGGTTTAAGGGGCGGCACTGAAGCTTTCTTT. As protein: CASSSGLRGGTEAFF.

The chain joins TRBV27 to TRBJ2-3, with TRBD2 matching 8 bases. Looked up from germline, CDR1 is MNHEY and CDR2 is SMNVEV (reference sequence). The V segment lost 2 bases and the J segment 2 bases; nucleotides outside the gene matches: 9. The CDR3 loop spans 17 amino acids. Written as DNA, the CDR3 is TGTGCCAGCAGTTTAGGGGTAGCGGGACCCGACACAGATACGCAGTATTTT. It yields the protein CASSLGVAGPDTDTQYF.

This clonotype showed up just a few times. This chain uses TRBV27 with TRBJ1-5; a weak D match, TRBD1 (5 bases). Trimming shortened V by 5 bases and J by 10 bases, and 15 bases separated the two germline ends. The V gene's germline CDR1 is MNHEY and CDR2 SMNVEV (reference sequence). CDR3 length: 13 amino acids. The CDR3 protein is CASSATVLVPQHF. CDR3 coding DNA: TGTGCCAGCAGTGCGACAGTTCTGGTTCCCCAGCATTTT.